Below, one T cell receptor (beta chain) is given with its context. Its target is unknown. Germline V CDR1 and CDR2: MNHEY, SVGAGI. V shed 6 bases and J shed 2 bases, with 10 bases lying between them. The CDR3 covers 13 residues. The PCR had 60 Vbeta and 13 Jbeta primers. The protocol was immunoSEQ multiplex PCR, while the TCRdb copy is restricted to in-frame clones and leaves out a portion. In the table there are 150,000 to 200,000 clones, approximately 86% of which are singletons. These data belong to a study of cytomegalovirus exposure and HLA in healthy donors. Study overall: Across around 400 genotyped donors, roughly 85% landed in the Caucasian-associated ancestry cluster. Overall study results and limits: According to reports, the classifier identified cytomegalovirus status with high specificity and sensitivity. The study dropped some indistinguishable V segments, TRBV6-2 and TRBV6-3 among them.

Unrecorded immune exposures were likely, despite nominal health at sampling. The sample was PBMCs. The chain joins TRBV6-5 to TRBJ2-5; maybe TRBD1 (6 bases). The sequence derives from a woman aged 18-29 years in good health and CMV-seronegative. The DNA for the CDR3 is TGTGCCAGCAGCCGGACAGTTCAAGAGACCCAGTACTTC. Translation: CASSRTVQETQYF.